The 28 T cell receptor beta chains listed next were all sequenced from one sample in a study of vaccination and CD4 T cells after COVID-19. Antigens for these TCRs are unknown. Sample treatment: roughly ten-day PBMC culture with coronavirus spike peptide pools or control peptides (ViraFEST assay). At the Johns Hopkins FTIC core, DNA taken from cultured CD4+ T cells was sequenced by way of the Oncomine TCR Beta short-read assay. TCRdb re-analysed the PCR reads in MiXCR, keeping a single row per CDR3 protein. The data show around 19,000 distinct CDR3 sequences, with about three fifths seen just once and around a tenth held by the top ten. The sample was CD4+ T cells from blood, cultured in vitro. These receptors all come from a human donor who had recovered from COVID-19.

The rearrangement uses TRBV6-2 or TRBV6-3 and TRBJ2-1; TRBD2 agrees at 10 bases. The CDR3 runs to 14 residues. CDR1 and CDR2 (germline): MNHEY, SVGEGT. With 6 bases clipped from V and 8 bases from J, the junction kept 7 bases outside the gene matches. The CDR3 sequence is CASRPSGRADEQFF. DNA for the CDR3: TGTGCCAGCAGACCAAGCGGGAGGGCCGATGAGCAGTTCTTC.

The chain links TRBV27 to TRBJ2-3; a weak D match, TRBD2 (7 bases). Germline CDR1 reads MNHEY; CDR2 reads SMNVEV (reference sequence). The CDR3 spans 17 residues. The V end was cut by 2 bases, the J end by 6 bases, with 21 bases between. The CDR3 nucleotides are TGTGCCAGCAGTTTAGGCCCAGTGGGGGGAGGGGGGGATACGCAGTATTTT. As protein: CASSLGPVGGGGDTQYF.

The chain links TRBV20-1 to TRBJ2-3; D may match TRBD1 or TRBD2 (5 bases each). The CDR3 covers 13 residues. V was trimmed by 5 bases and J by 2 bases, leaving 11 bases between them. Germline V gene lookup returns CDR1 DFQATT and CDR2 SNEGSKA (reference sequence). The CDR3 region has the DNA TGCAGTGCTTGGGGGACGGTCACAGATACGCAGTATTTT. It is translated as CSAWGTVTDTQYF.

In this sample, this clonotype turned up a few times. The rearrangement joins TRBV15 to TRBJ1-4, with 9 bases lining up with TRBD1. The J segment lost 6 bases and the V segment lost 1 base, leaving 9 bases of the junction unmatched. The CDR3 runs to 17 residues. Germline V gene lookup returns CDR1 LNHNV and CDR2 YYDKDF (reference sequence). The DNA of the CDR3 is TGTGCCACCAGCAGAGGCTCGACAGGGGGGTTGTATGAAAAACTGTTTTTT. Encoded protein: CATSRGSTGGLYEKLFF.

CDR3 amino acids: CASSGQGQTIGTQYF. Written as DNA, the CDR3 is TGTGCCAGCAGCGGACAGGGACAGACAATCGGGACCCAGTACTTC. The V and J genes are TRBV11-2 and TRBJ2-5, with 8 bases matching TRBD1. J gave up 7 bases and V 5 bases, and 12 bases lay outside the gene matches. The CDR3 has 15 amino acids. The V gene's germline CDR1 is SGHAT and CDR2 FQNNGV. Using reference TRBV11-2 and TRBJ2-5 for the parts outside the CDR3, the full variable domain is EAGVAQSPRYKIIEKRQSVAFWCNPISGHATLYWYQQILGQGPKLLIQFQNNGVVDDSQLPKDRFSAERLKGVDSTLKIQPAKLEDSAVYLCASSGQGQTIGTQYFGPGTRLLVL.

CDR3 amino acids: CSVEEGAGGYTF. The CDR3 nucleotides read TGCAGTGTAGAGGAAGGGGCCGGCGGCTACACCTTC. The V gene is TRBV20-1, the J gene TRBJ1-2; TRBD1 is a possible D gene (5 bases). The CDR3 is 12 amino acids. CDR1 is DFQATT, CDR2 SNEGSKA, per germline (reference sequence). V was shortened by 7 bases and J by 8 bases, with 17 bases between the two germline ends.

The chain recombines TRBV6-1 with TRBJ2-3; 9 bases match TRBD2. The V gene end was trimmed by 1 base and the J gene end by 0 bases; junction bases not matched to a gene: 11. Germline values: CDR1 MNHNS, CDR2 SASEGT. This CDR3 has 19 amino acids. The CDR3 is CASSEEWAGGPLSTDTQYF. The DNA of the CDR3 is TGTGCCAGCAGTGAAGAGTGGGCGGGGGGGCCCCTAAGCACAGATACGCAGTATTTT.

This clonotype was detected only a few times. CDR3 loop: CASSLGVWGPEETQYF. Here the CDR3 DNA reads TGTGCCAGCAGCTTAGGGGTTTGGGGCCCGGAAGAGACCCAGTACTTC. J is TRBJ2-5 and V is TRBV7-3; possibly TRBD1 for D (5 bases). V was clipped by 2 bases and J by 3 bases, with 16 bases between them. The germline gives CDR1 SGHTA, CDR2 FQGTGA. The CDR3 consists of 16 residues. The complete variable domain, with remaining parts taken from reference TRBV7-3 and TRBJ2-5, reads GAGVSQTPSNKVTEKGKYVELRCDPISGHTALYWYRQSLGQGPEFLIYFQGTGAADDSGLPNDRFFAVRPEGSVSTLKIQRTERGDSAVYLCASSLGVWGPEETQYFGPGTRLLVL.

This chain joins TRBV20-1 and TRBJ1-5; a weak D match, TRBD1 (5 bases). The V gene lost 0 bases and the J gene lost 6 bases, with 15 bases spanning the gap. Germline V lookup: CDR1 DFQATT, CDR2 SNEGSKA (reference sequence). The CDR3 contains 15 residues. CDR3 region: CSARDPRGFSQPQHF. The CDR3 DNA sequence: TGCAGTGCTAGAGATCCTCGGGGGTTCAGTCAGCCCCAGCATTTT.

This sequence joins TRBV5-6 and TRBJ2-4; the match to TRBD2 covers 7 bases. The CDR3 consists of 13 residues. The V and J ends lost 1 base and 6 bases, in that order; junction bases with no gene match: 1. CDR1 is SGHDT, CDR2 YYEEEE, per germline. The CDR3 DNA reads as TGTGCCAGCAGCTTGTCTAGCGGAAACATTCAGTACTTC. Its translation: CASSLSSGNIQYF.

This clonotype was counted only a few times. The V gene is TRBV30, the J gene TRBJ1-6, with D possibly being TRBD1 (6 bases). V was pared by 2 bases and J by 6 bases, with 11 bases between. CDR1 GTSNPN and CDR2 SVGIG come from the germline V gene (reference sequence). The CDR3 runs 14 residues. CDR3 DNA: TGTGCCTGGAGTTTCGGGACATTTAATTCACCCCTCCACTTT. Protein sequence: CAWSFGTFNSPLHF.

This chain connects TRBV5-8 to TRBJ2-7; 10 nucleotides match TRBD2. CDR1 is SGHTS, CDR2 YDEGEE, per germline. J was trimmed by 4 bases and V by 4 bases; bases with no gene match: 8. The CDR3 is 15 amino acids. CDR3: CASSPSGRARYEQYF. The CDR3, as DNA: TGTGCCAGCAGCCCCAGCGGGAGGGCGAGATACGAGCAGTACTTC.

The chain joins TRBV20-1 to TRBJ2-5; the D call may be TRBD1 or TRBD2 (5 bases each). V gave up 3 bases and J gave up 5 bases, with 10 bases separating them. The CDR3 consists of 12 residues. Germline V gene sequence: CDR1 DFQATT, CDR2 SNEGSKA (reference sequence). The CDR3 nucleotides read TGCAGTGCTAGGAGAGGGGCGGAGACCCAGTACTTC. It is translated as CSARRGAETQYF.

This chain uses TRBV7-3 with TRBJ2-3; no firm D call. The germline V gene has CDR1 SGHTA and CDR2 FQGTGA. V lost 1 base to trimming and J lost 3 bases, with 14 bases between them. The CDR3 is made up of 16 amino acids. In nucleotides, the CDR3 is TGTGCCAGCAGCTTAAGGGGTAGGGATCGAACAGATACGCAGTATTTT. Translation: CASSLRGRDRTDTQYF.

This chain links TRBV2 with TRBJ1-3; D not certain. The germline V and J ends were trimmed by 7 bases and 0 bases, with 10 bases remaining between them. The CDR3 extends over 14 amino acids. Germline V CDR1 and CDR2: SNHLY, FYNNEI. DNA for the CDR3: TGTGCCAGCAAGACACGGACCTCTGGAAACACCATATATTTT. This gives the protein CASKTRTSGNTIYF. Using reference TRBV2 and TRBJ1-3 for the parts outside the CDR3, the full variable domain is EPEVTQTPSHQVTQMGQEVILRCVPISNHLYFYWYRQILGQKVEFLVSFYNNEISEKSEIFDDQFSVERPDGSNFTLKIRSTKLEDSAMYFCASKTRTSGNTIYFGEGSWLTVV.

This clonotype was seen a few times. V usage is TRBV6-1 and J usage is TRBJ2-7; D remains unclear. V was clipped by 5 bases and J by 4 bases, with 6 bases between them. Germline CDR1 reads MNHNS; CDR2 reads SASEGT. The CDR3 sequence is 11 residues long. CDR3: CASSPQYEQYF. As DNA, the CDR3 is TGTGCCAGCAGTCCGCAGTACGAGCAGTACTTC.

V gene TRBV7-3 combines with J gene TRBJ2-2, with 7 bases identical to TRBD2. Trimming cost V 6 bases and J 1 base; bases outside gene matches: 5. The germline CDR1 and CDR2 sequences are SGHTA and FQGTGA. The CDR3 has 15 residues. CDR3 bases: TGTGCCAGCAGTCCGGGCGGGGGGAACACCGGGGAGCTGTTTTTT. This codes for CASSPGGGNTGELFF.

The V gene is TRBV27, the J gene TRBJ1-1; D gene ambiguous. Germline V gene data show CDR1 as MNHEY and CDR2 as SMNVEV (reference sequence). V gave up 6 bases and J gave up 4 bases, with 6 bases separating them. The CDR3 totals 11 residues. The CDR3 sequence: CASRRPTEAFF. CDR3 nucleotide sequence: TGTGCCAGCAGGCGACCCACTGAAGCTTTCTTT.

This clonotype was picked up a small number of times. The chain employs TRBV10-3 and TRBJ1-2, with D maybe TRBD1 (5 bases). The germline V gene has CDR1 ENHRY and CDR2 SYGVKD. The CDR3 loop spans 13 amino acids. The ends were cut back, 0 bases at V and 7 bases at J, with 9 bases in the middle. CDR3 nucleotide sequence: TGTGCCATCAGTGAGTCAGGGGTTTCTGGCTACACCTTC. This translates into CAISESGVSGYTF.

The chain couples TRBV2 to TRBJ1-5; D perhaps matches TRBD1 (5 bases). CDR3 length: 16 amino acids. The V end lost 3 bases, the J end lost 0 bases, and 12 bases lay between the germline ends. In germline, CDR1 is SNHLY, CDR2 FYNNEI. For the CDR3, the DNA is TGTGCCAGCAGTGAGGATGAGGGGTATAGCAATCAGCCCCAGCATTTT. This codes for CASSEDEGYSNQPQHF.

V is TRBV7-2 and J is TRBJ2-3; the D gene is possibly TRBD2 (6 bases). The CDR3 is 15 residues long. The V gene lost 4 bases and the J gene lost 2 bases, with 13 bases spanning the gap. CDR1 and CDR2 from the germline V gene are SGHTA and FQGNSA. The CDR3 region is CASSSVSGYTDTQYF. In DNA, the CDR3 is TGTGCCAGCAGCTCCGTTAGCGGATACACAGATACGCAGTATTTT. The full variable domain, its missing parts supplied by reference TRBV7-2 and TRBJ2-3, is GAGVSQSPSNKVTEKGKDVELRCDPISGHTALYWYRQSLGQGLEFLIYFQGNSAPDKSGLPSDRFSAERTGGSVSTLTIQRTQQEDSAVYLCASSSVSGYTDTQYFGPGTRLTVL.

The rearrangement links TRBV7-2 to TRBJ1-5; tentatively, D is TRBD1 (6 bases). Looked up from germline, CDR1 is SGHTA and CDR2 is FQGNSA. Trimming shortened V by 8 bases and J by 1 base, and 9 bases separated the two germline ends. The CDR3 has 13 residues. CDR3 loop: CASARGSNQPQHF. CDR3 bases: TGTGCCAGCGCCAGGGGCAGCAATCAGCCCCAGCATTTT.

The chain is built from TRBV5-5 and TRBJ2-7; 8 bases map to TRBD2. Germline CDR1 and CDR2: SGHKS and YYEKEE (reference sequence). Losses at the gene ends were 3 bases for V and 0 bases for J; bases not matched to a gene: 2. CDR3 length: 14 amino acids. The CDR3 protein is CASSSGLVSYEQYF. CDR3 DNA sequence: TGTGCCAGCAGCTCGGGACTAGTCTCCTACGAGCAGTACTTC.

This clonotype was seen just once. This chain links TRBV19 with TRBJ2-1, with TRBD2 matching over 14 bases. The CDR3 is 20 amino acids. Trimming took 0 bases from V and 5 from J; bases not matched to a gene: 12. Germline loops: CDR1 LNHDA, CDR2 SQIVND (reference sequence). The DNA of the CDR3 is TGTGCCAGTAGTATAGAGGAGACTAGCGGGAGGGGTTTGACCAACAATGAGCAGTTCTTC. Its translation is CASSIEETSGRGLTNNEQFF.

This clonotype is labeled large. The gene calls are TRBV6-5 and TRBJ1-2; possible D gene TRBD1, 5 bases. The CDR3 sequence is 19 residues long. V was clipped by 2 bases and J by 0 bases, with 22 bases between them. CDR1 and CDR2 (germline): MNHEY, SVGAGI. CDR3 in DNA: TGTGCCAGCAGTTACGGGGCGTGGGAAACCACCCCCGCTAACTATGGCTACACCTTC. This translates into CASSYGAWETTPANYGYTF.

The chain combines TRBV27 with TRBJ2-2; D gene unclear. V lost 2 bases, J lost 2 bases, and 6 bases lay in between. Germline V CDR1 and CDR2: MNHEY, SMNVEV (reference sequence). The CDR3 covers 14 residues. CDR3 DNA sequence: TGTGCCAGCAGTTTAGAACCAAACACCGGGGAGCTGTTTTTT. Residues: CASSLEPNTGELFF.

This chain connects TRBV27 to TRBJ2-2, with D maybe TRBD2 (6 bases). This CDR3 is built from 16 residues. In germline, CDR1 is MNHEY, CDR2 SMNVEV (reference sequence). V was pared by 2 bases and J by 5 bases, with 15 bases between. In DNA, the CDR3 is TGTGCCAGCAGTTTACTTGGAGGGATTGTTACCGGGGAGCTGTTTTTT. Translating it yields CASSLLGGIVTGELFF.

A few counts support this clonotype. V usage is TRBV7-2 and J usage is TRBJ1-1, with D tentatively TRBD1 (5 bases). The germline V and J ends were trimmed by 0 bases and 8 bases, with 10 bases remaining between them. From germline, CDR1 is SGHTA and CDR2 FQGNSA. This CDR3 has 13 amino acids. The CDR3 nucleotides are TGTGCCAGCAGCTTAGCGACAGCATACGAAGCTTTCTTT. Translated, it gives CASSLATAYEAFF.